Sequencing of this T cell receptor beta chain was carried out in a study of OX40 agonist ivuxolimab in advanced cancers. The sample holds one count of this clone. The data were produced by immunoSEQ multiplex PCR, yet TCRdb's version contains in-frame clones alone and is incomplete. Of approximately 22,000 clones in the sample, 80% to 90% were seen once. Germline V lookup: CDR1 KGHSH, CDR2 LQKENI. Trimming at V came to 3 bases and at J to 0 bases, leaving 13 bases not matched to a gene. This CDR3 spans 19 amino acids. The chain links TRBV18 to TRBJ2-1, with 8 bases matching TRBD1. This receptor was identified in an adult with an advanced solid tumor such as melanoma, head and neck, liver or kidney cancer. This material consisted of CD4+ or CD8+ T cells sorted from blood, taken in a trial of the OX40 agonist ivuxolimab. The CDR3 here is CASSPQRTGYGSSYNEQFF. CDR3 sequence (DNA): TGTGCCAGCTCACCGCAGCGGACAGGGTACGGTAGCTCCTACAATGAGCAGTTCTTC.